This is a list of T cell receptor beta chains from one sample in a study of blood T cell repertoires in COVID-19. Libraries were prepared by immunoSEQ multiplex PCR; TCRdb keeps only in-frame clonotypes and omits some of them. The data show 200,000 to 300,000 clones, 80% to 95% seen once. The sample consisted of peripheral blood. All receptors derive from a young man with COVID-19, enrolled during active disease. The CDR3 runs from the conserved cysteine through the conserved F or W. A D gene is named only where the DNA matches it firmly. Size is stated for part of the rows, as once, few or many counts, or as a class when the clone is expanded.

V: TRBV5-4
size: -
J: TRBJ2-7
D: TRBD1
CDR3: CASTSTGTYEQYF
DNA: TGTGCCAGCACGTCGACAGGGACCTACGAGCAGTACTTC

V: TRBV2
size: -
J: TRBJ1-2
D: -
CDR3: CASAQEYNYGYTF
DNA: TGTGCCAGCGCACAGGAATACAACTATGGCTACACCTTC

V: TRBV5-1
size: -
J: TRBJ1-3
D: TRBD1
CDR3: CASSLEGQGTGNTIYF
DNA: TGCGCCAGCAGCTTGGAGGGACAGGGCACTGGAAACACCATATATTTT

V: TRBV11-2
size: -
J: TRBJ1-1
D: -
CDR3: CASSLVGRMNTEAFF
DNA: TGTGCCAGCAGCTTAGTTGGCCGTATGAACACTGAAGCTTTCTTT

V: TRBV27
size: -
J: TRBJ2-2
D: TRBD2
CDR3: CASSFSGGGAYTGELFF
DNA: TGTGCCAGCAGTTTCTCTGGCGGGGGGGCGTACACCGGGGAGCTGTTTTTT

V: TRBV19
size: -
J: TRBJ2-7
D: -
CDR3: CASSDTRQPNEQYF
DNA: TGTGCCAGTAGTGACACACGACAGCCCAACGAGCAGTACTTC

V: TRBV6-2/TRBV6-3
size: -
J: TRBJ1-5
D: TRBD1
CDR3: CASSYSGTGAYQPQHF
DNA: TGTGCCAGCAGTTACTCAGGGACAGGGGCCTATCAGCCCCAGCATTTT

V: TRBV7-9
size: -
J: TRBJ1-1
D: -
CDR3: CASRLWEGGAEAFF
DNA: TGTGCCAGCAGATTATGGGAGGGTGGTGCTGAAGCTTTCTTT

V: TRBV19
size: -
J: TRBJ1-2
D: -
CDR3: CASSLRTVPYGYTF
DNA: TGTGCCAGTAGTCTACGGACAGTTCCCTATGGCTACACCTTC

V: TRBV28
size: -
J: TRBJ2-3
D: -
CDR3: CASRIGQLTDTQYF
DNA: TGTGCCAGCAGAATCGGACAGCTCACAGATACGCAGTATTTT

V: TRBV7-9
size: -
J: TRBJ2-1
D: -
CDR3: CASSFSGNEQFF
DNA: TGTGCCAGCAGCTTTTCGGGAAATGAGCAGTTCTTC

V: TRBV5-4
size: -
J: TRBJ2-1
D: TRBD2
CDR3: CASSLAGGTSGGAYNEQFF
DNA: TGTGCCAGCAGCTTGGCCGGGGGGACTAGCGGGGGAGCTTACAATGAGCAGTTCTTC

V: TRBV6-1
size: -
J: TRBJ1-6
D: -
CDR3: CASSEASPSPLHF
DNA: TGTGCCAGCAGTGAAGCCAGTCCCTCACCCCTCCACTTT

V: TRBV28
size: -
J: TRBJ2-7
D: -
CDR3: CASSLRGASYEQYF
DNA: TGTGCCAGCAGTTTACGGGGGGCGTCCTACGAGCAGTACTTC

V: TRBV11-2
size: -
J: TRBJ1-1
D: -
CDR3: CASSIGQINTEAFF
DNA: TGTGCCAGCAGCATCGGACAGATAAACACTGAAGCTTTCTTT

V: TRBV11-2
size: -
J: TRBJ2-7
D: -
CDR3: CASSPRDRLYEQYF
DNA: TGTGCCAGCAGCCCGCGGGACAGACTCTACGAGCAGTACTTC

V: TRBV4-1
size: -
J: TRBJ1-2
D: -
CDR3: CASSQSGRRTSRIGANYGYTF
DNA: TGCGCCAGCAGCCAAAGCGGACGACGGACCTCGCGTATCGGGGCTAACTATGGCTACACCTTC

V: TRBV6-1
size: -
J: TRBJ1-5
D: -
CDR3: CASSDRISRGSGNQPQHF
DNA: TGTGCCAGCAGTGATAGAATTTCCCGGGGGTCGGGCAATCAGCCCCAGCATTTT

V: TRBV10-2
size: few
J: TRBJ2-7
D: TRBD2
CDR3: CASREGGYEQYF
DNA: TGCGCCAGTCGGGAGGGGGGCTACGAGCAGTACTTC

V: TRBV3-1/TRBV3-2
size: -
J: TRBJ2-1
D: -
CDR3: CASSLGAYNEQFF
DNA: TGTGCCAGCAGCCTAGGAGCCTACAATGAGCAGTTCTTC

V: TRBV27
size: -
J: TRBJ2-3
D: -
CDR3: CASSLRQAGIDTQYF
DNA: TGTGCCAGCAGCCTTCGACAGGCAGGAATAGATACGCAGTATTTT

V: TRBV4-1
size: once
J: TRBJ1-3
D: -
CDR3: CASSQVAVPGNTIYF
DNA: TGCGCCAGCAGCCAAGTGGCGGTCCCTGGGAACACCATATATTTT

V: TRBV10-3
size: -
J: TRBJ1-1
D: TRBD1
CDR3: CAITLDRTNTEAFF
DNA: TGTGCCATCACCTTGGACAGGACGAACACTGAAGCTTTCTTT

V: TRBV15
size: -
J: TRBJ2-7
D: TRBD1
CDR3: CATSIPGTGGDEQYF
DNA: TGTGCCACCAGCATCCCCGGGACAGGGGGCGACGAGCAGTACTTC

V: TRBV30
size: -
J: TRBJ2-7
D: TRBD1
CDR3: CAWSVMTGAYEQYF
DNA: TGTGCCTGGAGTGTCATGACAGGGGCCTACGAGCAGTACTTC

V: TRBV30
size: -
J: TRBJ1-2
D: -
CDR3: CAWTGGYGYTF
DNA: TGTGCCTGGACGGGAGGCTATGGCTACACCTTC